This section outlines one T cell receptor beta chain sequence together with its context. The antigen remains unidentified. The protocol was immunoSEQ multiplex PCR, while the TCRdb copy is restricted to in-frame clones and leaves out a portion. Counted here are around 30,000 clones, roughly 80% occurring once; the ten biggest clones make up about 0.64%. The sample comes from a study of PD-1 blockade in classical Hodgkin lymphoma. Study-level background: Nivolumab dosed at 3 mg/kg went to patients intravenously every 2 weeks. General study findings and limits: Sources of repertoire differences remain undefined, possibly disease activity or prior therapy. According to reports, newly diagnosed patients had lower baseline TCR diversity than healthy donors, and relapsed/refractory patients had lower baseline TCR diversity still.

The length of the CDR3 is 14 residues. V lost 8 bases, J lost 1 base, and 14 bases lay in between. Germline V gene data show CDR1 as MNHNS and CDR2 as SASEGT. The time point here: cycle 4 day 1 (C4D1), after 6 weeks of nivolumab. Every patient experienced relapse after autologous stem cell transplantation, and brentuximab vedotin exposure varied. Researchers report purifying CD4+ T cells from thawed PBMCs by magnetic negative selection. The chain employs TRBV6-1 and TRBJ1-2; a possible D gene is TRBD1 (5 bases). The TCR comes from a human donor with classical Hodgkin lymphoma. This sample comprised CD4+ T cells from blood, obtained before the fourth cycle of nivolumab. The CDR3, as DNA: TGTGCCAGCCGTTTTAGGGGCAGTAACTATGGCTACACCTTC. Its translation is CASRFRGSNYGYTF.